These 11 T cell receptor beta chains originate from one sample sequenced in a study of blood T cells in healthy people across ages. With a J-beta primer mix and a sample-barcoded 5' primer, a second PCR ran roughly 6 to 11 cycles. Via MiXCR, TCRdb re-called the 5' RACE reads, giving one row per CDR3 protein. The top ten clones hold approximately 0.7% of a sample with 1 million or so distinct CDR3 sequences, around 27% of them seen once. These records were also assigned to another study, of T cells of mothers and their children.

What was sequenced was blood. The receptors derive from a girl aged 2 to 10 in good health.

The chain joins TRBV12-3 or TRBV12-4 to TRBJ2-5; tentatively, D is TRBD2 (7 bases). The J call could be wrong; TRBJ2-7 is a better fit for the DNA end. CDR3 length equals 14 residues. CDR3 DNA sequence: TGTGCCAGCAGCCCCGGAGGGGGGGCCTACGAGCAGTACTTC. As protein: CASSPGGGAYEQYF.

This clonotype has a handful of counts. V is TRBV7-3 and J is TRBJ2-5; 7 bases match TRBD2. V shed 3 bases, J shed 4 bases, and the junction held 5 bases outside the gene matches. CDR1 is SGHTA, CDR2 FQGTGA, per germline. The CDR3 runs to 14 residues. CDR3 sequence (DNA): TGTGCCAGCAGCTTCGGGGCTAGCGGAGAGACCCAGTACTTC. Its translation is CASSFGASGETQYF.

V is TRBV7-9 and J is TRBJ2-6; D unclear. Germline CDR1 is SEHNR and CDR2 is FQNEAQ (reference sequence). The CDR3 spans 17 residues. V dropped 7 bases and J dropped 0 bases, with 16 bases sitting between them. CDR3 loop: CASMRKLQISGANVLTF. CDR3 nucleotide sequence: TGTGCCAGCATGAGGAAGCTACAAATCTCTGGGGCCAACGTCCTGACTTTC.

The chain recombines TRBV27 with TRBJ2-3; no clear D. With 9 bases removed from V and 2 bases from J, the gap between germline ends came to 15 bases. This CDR3 contains 14 residues. Per germline, CDR1 MNHEY and CDR2 SMNVEV (reference sequence). CDR3 bases: TGTGCCAGTCTCAGGCGAGACTCCACAGATACGCAGTATTTT. Residues: CASLRRDSTDTQYF.

This chain uses TRBV5-1 with TRBJ2-3; D ambiguous. V was cut by 3 bases and J by 6 bases, with 17 bases left in between. From germline, CDR1 is SGHRS and CDR2 YFSETQ. This CDR3 contains 15 residues. The CDR3 coding sequence is TGCGCCAGCAGCTCGAGTATAGTGTCCTCGGATACGCAGTATTTT. This translates into CASSSSIVSSDTQYF.

This clonotype was observed a few times. The rearrangement joins TRBV4-1 to TRBJ2-1; 9 bases map to TRBD1. Germline CDR1 is MGHRA and CDR2 is YSYEKL. The CDR3 totals 19 residues. Unmatched junction bases numbered 15, after V lost 4 bases and J lost 2 bases. The CDR3 region is CASSLPTGGPTVPYNEQFF. For the CDR3, the DNA is TGCGCCAGCAGCCTCCCGACAGGGGGGCCGACCGTGCCCTACAATGAGCAGTTCTTC.

The V and J genes are TRBV28 and TRBJ2-7; 8 bases line up with TRBD1. The germline V gene encodes CDR1 MDHEN and CDR2 SYDVKM. J gave up 2 bases and V 5 bases, and 8 bases lay outside the gene matches. This CDR3 has 15 residues. The CDR3, as DNA: TGTGCCAGCAGTACATCCGGGACAGGACCCTACGAGCAGTACTTC. It yields the protein CASSTSGTGPYEQYF.

V gene TRBV7-2 combines with J gene TRBJ1-2; maybe TRBD1 (5 bases). Trimming left V 1 base short and J 4 bases short, with 13 bases between. Germline V gene sequence: CDR1 SGHTA, CDR2 FQGNSA. This CDR3 is built from 15 residues. This chain's CDR3 is CASSLVVGDAYGYTF. CDR3 DNA sequence: TGTGCCAGCAGCTTAGTGGTAGGGGACGCCTATGGCTACACCTTC.

The chain is built from TRBV7-3 and TRBJ2-2, with D unresolved. This CDR3 has 15 amino acids. CDR1 is SGHTA, CDR2 FQGTGA, per germline. The germline V and J ends were trimmed by 5 bases and 1 base, with 11 bases remaining between them. The CDR3 nucleotides read TGTGCCAGCAGCCCGCTCGACGGGAACACCGGGGAGCTGTTTTTT. It specifies CASSPLDGNTGELFF. Combining the CDR3 with reference TRBV7-3 and TRBJ2-2 gives the whole variable domain GAGVSQTPSNKVTEKGKYVELRCDPISGHTALYWYRQSLGQGPEFLIYFQGTGAADDSGLPNDRFFAVRPEGSVSTLKIQRTERGDSAVYLCASSPLDGNTGELFFGEGSRLTVL.

The V gene is TRBV18, the J gene TRBJ1-1; no clear D gene. Trimming stripped 3 bases from V and 0 bases from J, with 8 bases between. The CDR3 is made up of 14 amino acids. The germline V gene has CDR1 KGHSH and CDR2 LQKENI. In DNA form, the CDR3 reads TGTGCCAGCTCACCGGCGACAATGAACACTGAAGCTTTCTTT. This gives the protein CASSPATMNTEAFF. The complete variable domain, with remaining parts taken from reference TRBV18 and TRBJ1-1, reads NAGVMQNPRHLVRRRGQEARLRCSPMKGHSHVYWYRQLPEEGLKFMVYLQKENIIDESGMPKERFSAEFPKEGPSILRIQQVVRGDSAAYFCASSPATMNTEAFFGQGTRLTVV.

The chain combines TRBV4-1 with TRBJ1-4, with a possible D match to TRBD1 (5 bases). Trimming stripped 3 bases from V and 7 bases from J, with 15 bases between. The CDR3 loop spans 15 amino acids. The V gene's germline CDR1 is MGHRA and CDR2 YSYEKL. The CDR3 region is CASSQGSVGGEKLFF. The DNA for the CDR3 is TGCGCCAGCAGCCAGGGGTCGGTTGGGGGTGAAAAACTGTTTTTT.